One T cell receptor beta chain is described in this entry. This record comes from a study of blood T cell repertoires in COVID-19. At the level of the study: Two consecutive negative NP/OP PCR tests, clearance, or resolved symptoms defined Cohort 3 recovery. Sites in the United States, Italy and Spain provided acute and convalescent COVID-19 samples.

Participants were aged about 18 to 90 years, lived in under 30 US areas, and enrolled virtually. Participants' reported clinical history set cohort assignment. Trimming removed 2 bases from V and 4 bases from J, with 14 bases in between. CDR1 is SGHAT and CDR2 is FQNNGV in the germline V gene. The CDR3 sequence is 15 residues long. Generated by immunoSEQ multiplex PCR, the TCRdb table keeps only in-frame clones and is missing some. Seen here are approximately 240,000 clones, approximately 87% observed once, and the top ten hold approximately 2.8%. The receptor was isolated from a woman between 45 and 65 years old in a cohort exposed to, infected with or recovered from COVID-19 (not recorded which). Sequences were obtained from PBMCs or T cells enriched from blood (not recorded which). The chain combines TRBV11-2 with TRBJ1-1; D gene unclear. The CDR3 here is CASSLNDMSSTEAFF. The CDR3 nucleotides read TGTGCCAGCAGCTTAAACGACATGAGTTCCACTGAAGCTTTCTTT.